Reported below is one T cell receptor beta chain. Its target antigen remains unknown. The record has no base qualities; no much larger clone is one base away. The data originate from a study of T cell repertoires in cytomegalovirus infection (dated by TCRdb to between 2018 and 2021). About the investigation overall: Donor HLA type was relevant to the analysis, as public TCR beta signatures indicated carriage of CMV infection together with the matching HLA type. On the study overall, not on this receptor specifically: The ex vivo response was dominated by HLA-C-restricted CMV-specific TCR beta clonotypes, and the single most frequent clonotype in two of eight donors was supplied by these HLA-C-restricted clonotypes. In both this cohort and an independent cohort of several hundred donors, the cumulative frequency of public TCR beta family members distinguished carriers of CMV infection plus the relevant HLA type.

Instrument on record: Illumina HiSeq 1500. TCRdb cleaned the public reads at Q25 with fastp, built clones with MiXCR and kept in-frame beta chains. Rows are combined by CDR3 protein, so each entry shows the most common genes and DNA. The sample has hundreds of thousands of distinct CDR3 sequences on record, 35% of them singletons. Jointly, the top ten make up roughly 2.8% of the sample. From cysteine to phenylalanine, the CDR3 is 16 amino acids long. Solely the CDR3 DNA is kept, with 48 bases framed from the first base. Sequences MGHRA (CDR1) and YSYEKL (CDR2) are obtained from the germline V gene. From V the trimming removes 4 bases and from J it removes 1 base, while the gene matches leave 7 bases of the junction unaccounted for.

The TCR originated in a human donor in good health (CMV status not recorded). Some clones in this sample may be carry-over from other donors' samples. The sequenced sample was PBMCs. The chain was built from TRBV4-1 and TRBJ2-5; TRBD2 matches 9 bases in the middle. The DNA sequence is as follows: TGCGCCAGCAGCCCAGGACTAGCGCTGATCCAAGAGACCCAGTACTTC. The translation is CASSPGLALIQETQYF.